The entry that follows covers one T cell receptor (beta chain) sequence. Germline V gene sequence: CDR1 SGHNT, CDR2 YYREEE (reference sequence). Trimming removed 4 bases from V and 4 bases from J; junction bases left unmatched: 7. The CDR3 totals 16 residues. This sample is drawn from a study of blood T cell repertoires in COVID-19. Study overall: The study drew acute and convalescent COVID-19 samples from the United States, Italy and Spain.

Sequencing used immunoSEQ multiplex PCR; TCRdb keeps in-frame clones, though not all of them. Seen here are around 250,000 clones, around nine tenths observed once, and the top ten hold under 9%. The TCR was taken from a woman in her sixties or seventies with active or convalescent COVID-19. Sequenced input: peripheral blood. This chain joins TRBV5-4 and TRBJ2-2; TRBD2 aligns across 10 bases. The CDR3 sequence is CASSTSGGALTGELFF. DNA for the CDR3: TGTGCCAGCAGCACCAGCGGGGGGGCTCTCACCGGGGAGCTGTTTTTT.